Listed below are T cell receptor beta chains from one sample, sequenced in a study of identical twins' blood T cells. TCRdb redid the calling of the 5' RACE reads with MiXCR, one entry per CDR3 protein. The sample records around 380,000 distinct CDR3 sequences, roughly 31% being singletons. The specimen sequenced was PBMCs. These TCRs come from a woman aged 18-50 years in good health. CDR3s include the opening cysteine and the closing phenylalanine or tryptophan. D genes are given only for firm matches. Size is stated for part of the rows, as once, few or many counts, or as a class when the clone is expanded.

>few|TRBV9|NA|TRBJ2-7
CASSVHPSDEQYF
TGTGCCAGCAGCGTACACCCTTCCGACGAGCAGTACTTC
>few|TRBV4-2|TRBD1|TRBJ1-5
CASSHTGGQKQPQHF
TGTGCCAGCAGCCATACAGGGGGACAAAAGCAGCCCCAGCATTTT
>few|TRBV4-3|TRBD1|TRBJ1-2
CASSQGAGQIYGYTF
TGCGCCAGCAGCCAAGGGGCGGGACAGATCTATGGCTACACCTTC
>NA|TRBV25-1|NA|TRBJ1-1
CASSSCRYTEAFF
TGTGCCAGCAGTAGTTGCCGGTACACTGAAGCTTTCTTT
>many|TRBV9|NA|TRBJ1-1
CASSPGTTEAFF
TGTGCCAGCAGCCCCGGGACAACTGAAGCTTTCTTT
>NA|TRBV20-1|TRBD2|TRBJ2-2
CSARGLAGVNTGELFF
TGCAGTGCTAGAGGACTAGCGGGAGTGAACACCGGGGAGCTGTTTTTT
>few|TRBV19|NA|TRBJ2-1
CASSIMRGFDEQFF
TGTGCCAGTAGTATAATGCGGGGTTTCGATGAGCAGTTCTTC
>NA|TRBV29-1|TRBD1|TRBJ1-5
CSVRTGSGNQPQHF
TGCAGCGTTCGGACAGGCAGCGGCAATCAGCCCCAGCATTTT
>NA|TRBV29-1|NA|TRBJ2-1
CSPGVGSYNEQFF
TGCAGCCCAGGGGTCGGGTCCTACAATGAGCAGTTCTTC
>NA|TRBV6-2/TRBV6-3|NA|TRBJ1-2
CASSPRQPYGYTF
TGTGCCAGCAGTCCTAGACAGCCCTATGGCTACACCTTC
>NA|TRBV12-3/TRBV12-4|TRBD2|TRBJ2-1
CASRAGGPYNEQFF
TGTGCCAGCAGGGCGGGGGGGCCCTACAATGAGCAGTTCTTC
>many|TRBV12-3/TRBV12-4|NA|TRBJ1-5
CASSPGTRYQPQHF
TGTGCCAGCAGCCCCGGGACACGGTATCAGCCCCAGCATTTT
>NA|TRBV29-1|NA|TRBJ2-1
CSVDPLAELLYDEQFF
TGCAGCGTTGATCCGCTCGCGGAACTACTTTACGATGAGCAGTTCTTC
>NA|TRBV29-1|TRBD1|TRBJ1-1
CSVERGTGGTEAFF
TGCAGCGTTGAACGCGGGACAGGGGGCACTGAAGCTTTCTTT
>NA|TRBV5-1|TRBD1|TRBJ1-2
CASSFGQGMSGYTF
TGCGCCAGCAGCTTCGGACAGGGGATGAGCGGCTACACCTTC
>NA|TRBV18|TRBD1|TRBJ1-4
CASSPPGQGPNEKLFF
TGTGCCAGCTCACCACCGGGACAGGGACCTAATGAAAAACTGTTTTTT
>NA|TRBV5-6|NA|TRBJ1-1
CASSRPLIWNTEAFF
TGTGCCAGCAGCCGCCCTCTCATTTGGAACACTGAAGCTTTCTTT
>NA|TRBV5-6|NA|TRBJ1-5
CASSLQDRSQHF
TGTGCCAGCAGCCTTCAAGACCGTTCCCAGCATTTT
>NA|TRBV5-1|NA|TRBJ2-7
CASSLTSIYEQYF
TGCGCCAGCAGCTTGACTAGTATTTACGAGCAGTACTTC
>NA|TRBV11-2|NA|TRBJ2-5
CASSLAASSRETQYF
TGTGCCAGCAGCTTAGCGGCTAGCTCTCGGGAGACCCAGTACTTC
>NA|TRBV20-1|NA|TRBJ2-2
CTADGGSGELFF
TGCACTGCAGATGGGGGGTCCGGGGAGCTGTTTTTT
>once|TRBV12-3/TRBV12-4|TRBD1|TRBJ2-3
CASSSNRQGLADTQYF
TGTGCCAGCAGTTCCAATCGACAGGGTCTAGCAGATACGCAGTATTTT
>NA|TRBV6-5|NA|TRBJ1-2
CASSYSRAVYGYTF
TGTGCCAGCAGTTACTCGAGAGCCGTCTATGGCTACACCTTC
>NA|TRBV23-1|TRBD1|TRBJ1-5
CASSHPTGGWVQPQHF
TGCGCCAGCAGTCATCCCACAGGGGGCTGGGTTCAGCCCCAGCATTTT
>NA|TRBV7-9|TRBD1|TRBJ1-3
CASSRIQGAGNTIYF
TGTGCCAGCAGCAGGATACAGGGGGCAGGAAACACCATATATTTT
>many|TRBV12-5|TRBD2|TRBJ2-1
CASGLVHSGAGYNEQFF
TGTGCTAGTGGTTTGGTCCATAGCGGGGCGGGCTACAATGAGCAGTTCTTC
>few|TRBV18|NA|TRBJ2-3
CASSPPGARETDTQYF
TGTGCCAGCTCACCACCTGGCGCGAGGGAAACAGATACGCAGTATTTT
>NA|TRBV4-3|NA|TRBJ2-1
CASSHSYNNEQFF
TGCGCCAGCAGCCACAGCTATAACAATGAGCAGTTCTTC
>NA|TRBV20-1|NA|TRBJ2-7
CSATTWDRTYEQYF
TGCAGTGCTACTACTTGGGACCGTACCTACGAGCAGTACTTC
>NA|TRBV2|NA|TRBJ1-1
CASSRGNPEAFF
TGTGCCAGCAGTCGGGGTAATCCTGAAGCTTTCTTT
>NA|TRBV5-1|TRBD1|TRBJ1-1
CASSPRQGGRPEAFF
TGCGCCAGCAGCCCCCGACAGGGGGGAAGACCTGAAGCTTTCTTT
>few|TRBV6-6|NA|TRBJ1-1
CASSYRFRGGTEAFF
TGTGCCAGCAGTTATCGATTTAGGGGAGGGACTGAAGCTTTCTTT
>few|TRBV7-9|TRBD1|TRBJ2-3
CASSRNLDRDTDTQYF
TGTGCCAGCAGTCGAAACCTAGACAGGGACACAGATACGCAGTATTTT
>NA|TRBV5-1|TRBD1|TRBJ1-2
CASSKTGLGGYTF
TGCGCCAGCAGCAAGACAGGGTTAGGTGGCTACACCTTC
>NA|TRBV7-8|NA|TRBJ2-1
CASSLMAVSDEQFF
TGTGCCAGCAGCTTAATGGCAGTCTCGGATGAGCAGTTCTTC
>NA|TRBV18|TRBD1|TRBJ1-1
CASSPPVDRGRNTEAFF
TGTGCCAGCTCACCACCAGTCGACAGGGGGAGAAACACTGAAGCTTTCTTT
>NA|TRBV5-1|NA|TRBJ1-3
CASSLAFGYSGNTIYF
TGCGCCAGCAGCTTGGCCTTCGGGTACTCTGGAAACACCATATATTTT
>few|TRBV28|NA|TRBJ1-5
CASRSGALGNQPQHF
TGTGCCAGCAGGTCAGGGGCTTTGGGCAATCAGCCCCAGCATTTT
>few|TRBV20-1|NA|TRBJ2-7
CSARRPSYEQYF
TGCAGTGCTCGTAGACCCTCCTACGAGCAGTACTTC
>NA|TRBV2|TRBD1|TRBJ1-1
CASRTGDSEAFF
TGTGCCAGCAGAACAGGGGACTCTGAAGCTTTCTTT
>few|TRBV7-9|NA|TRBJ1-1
CASSRVGNPTGAFF
TGTGCCAGCAGCCGCGTCGGAAATCCCACAGGGGCTTTCTTT
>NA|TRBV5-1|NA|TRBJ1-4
CASSLTQLRDVGEKLFF
TGCGCCAGCAGCTTGACTCAACTCCGGGACGTAGGTGAAAAACTGTTTTTT
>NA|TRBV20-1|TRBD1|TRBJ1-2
CSATEGTGGSGYTF
TGCAGTGCTACAGAGGGGACAGGGGGGTCGGGCTACACCTTC